Each of the 31 T cell receptor beta chains below was sequenced from the same sample in a study of identical twins. TCRdb recomputed calls from the 5' RACE reads with MiXCR, one row per CDR3 protein. The sample yields roughly 690,000 distinct CDR3 sequences, 21% seen once. The same specimen was also included in a second study, on T cells expressing NK-cell markers.

Sample: PBMCs. All receptors come from a woman younger than 35 in good health.

In this sample, this clonotype turned up many times. An end of the junction does not agree with germline; a read error may underlie this. The chain links TRBV20-1 to TRBJ2-1; D unclear. Germline V gives CDR1 DFQATT, CDR2 SNEGSKA (reference sequence). This CDR3 contains 10 residues. The CDR3 region has the DNA TGCAGTGCTAGAGATCAGTCAATCCTCTTC. This encodes CSARDQSILF.

The chain couples TRBV18 to TRBJ2-3, with 8 bases identical to TRBD2. This CDR3 has 15 amino acids. Trimming took 1 base from V and 3 from J; bases not matched to a gene: 3. Per germline, CDR1 KGHSH and CDR2 LQKENI. Here the CDR3 reads CASSPQTSGTDTQYF. In DNA, the CDR3 is TGTGCCAGCTCACCACAAACTAGCGGTACAGATACGCAGTATTTT.

There are a few counts of this clonotype. V usage is TRBV7-3 and J usage is TRBJ1-1; perhaps TRBD1 as D (5 bases). Per germline, CDR1 SGHTA and CDR2 FQGTGA. The V end was cut by 1 base, the J end by 0 bases, with 9 bases between. The CDR3 covers 15 residues. The DNA of the CDR3 is TGTGCCAGCAGCTTAAGGGGGATGATGAACACTGAAGCTTTCTTT. Protein: CASSLRGMMNTEAFF.

This clonotype was found many times. The V gene is TRBV7-6, the J gene TRBJ2-2, with 9 positions matching TRBD1. Germline CDR1 reads SGHVS; CDR2 reads FNYEAQ. Unmatched junction bases numbered 10, after V lost 8 bases and J lost 6 bases. This CDR3 is built from 15 residues. CDR3 sequence: CASGGWTGDPGELFF. CDR3 DNA: TGTGCCAGCGGAGGTTGGACAGGGGATCCCGGGGAGCTGTTTTTT.

V usage is TRBV7-8 and J usage is TRBJ2-7, with D possibly matching TRBD1 (5 bases). Germline V CDR1 and CDR2: SGHVS, FQNEAQ. The CDR3 is 14 amino acids. Trimming took off 7 bases at V and 0 bases at J, with 13 bases between the two ends. CDR3 residues: CASTTTETSYEQYF. In DNA, the CDR3 is TGTGCCAGCACCACGACAGAAACCTCCTACGAGCAGTACTTC.

The chain carries TRBV7-2 and TRBJ2-1; 7 bases fit TRBD2. Trimming took 4 bases from V and 7 from J; bases not matched to a gene: 1. Germline assignment: CDR1 SGHTA and CDR2 FQGNSA. The length of the CDR3 is 12 residues. Here the CDR3 reads CASSSGLNEQFF. The CDR3 DNA reads TGTGCCAGCAGCTCGGGACTAAATGAGCAGTTCTTC.

V usage is TRBV20-1 and J usage is TRBJ2-7; no clear D. Germline CDR1 and CDR2: DFQATT and SNEGSKA (reference sequence). V was pared by 6 bases and J by 2 bases, with 8 bases between. CDR3 length: 11 residues. The CDR3 loop reads CSASRTYEQYF. DNA of the CDR3: TGCAGTGCGAGTCGTACCTACGAGCAGTACTTC.

The chain joins TRBV12-3 or TRBV12-4 to TRBJ2-7; 11 positions match TRBD2. The CDR3 contains 16 residues. V dropped 3 bases and J dropped 5; count of bases not matched to a gene: 9. In DNA form, the CDR3 reads TGTGCCAGCAGTTTTGAGCTAGCGGGAGGAGGAGACGAGCAGTACTTC. Amino acid sequence: CASSFELAGGGDEQYF.

This clonotype turned up a few times. The chain carries TRBV19 and TRBJ2-1; D might be TRBD2 (6 bases). The CDR3 totals 16 residues. Trimming took 3 bases from V and 0 from J, leaving 12 bases between them. CDR1 is LNHDA, CDR2 SQIVND, per germline (reference sequence). The CDR3 DNA follows: TGTGCCAGTAGTATCCGAAGCGGGTTCTCCTACAATGAGCAGTTCTTC. It specifies CASSIRSGFSYNEQFF.

This clonotype was detected ten times or more. This chain joins TRBV3-1 and TRBJ2-7; D is unresolved. Germline V gene lookup returns CDR1 LGHDT and CDR2 YNNKEL (reference sequence). The CDR3 is 13 residues long. V gave up 3 bases and J gave up 4 bases, with 10 bases separating them. CDR3 protein: CASSQSRSYEQYF. The CDR3 DNA sequence: TGTGCCAGCAGCCAGAGCCGTTCATACGAGCAGTACTTC.

The J gene is TRBJ2-4, the V gene TRBV12-3 or TRBV12-4; D gene unclear. Deletions cut 7 bases from V and 9 bases from J, with 10 bases between. There are 11 residues in the CDR3. CDR3 in DNA: TGTGCCAGCACCGGACCCGGCATTCAGTACTTC. This gives the protein CASTGPGIQYF.

The CDR3 spells CSADDYTDTQYF. For the CDR3, the DNA is TGCAGCGCCGATGATTACACAGATACGCAGTATTTT. The V call is TRBV29-1, the J call TRBJ2-3; D unresolved. Germline loops: CDR1 SQVTM, CDR2 ANQGSEA. The CDR3 contains 12 residues. Deletions cut 7 bases from V and 2 bases from J, with 10 bases between.

The chain carries TRBV5-1 and TRBJ2-6; D perhaps matches TRBD2 (5 bases). The germline V gene encodes CDR1 SGHRS and CDR2 YFSETQ. The CDR3 length is 17 residues. Trimming stripped 1 base from V and 0 bases from J, with 11 bases between. CDR3 sequence reads: CASSLRGGSSGANVLTF. The CDR3 nucleotides are TGCGCCAGCAGCTTGAGAGGAGGAAGCTCTGGGGCCAACGTCCTGACTTTC. The full variable domain, rest sourced from reference TRBV5-1 and TRBJ2-6, is KAGVTQTPRYLIKTRGQQVTLSCSPISGHRSVSWYQQTPGQGLQFLFEYFSETQRNKGNFPGRFSGRQFSNSRSEMNVSTLELGDSALYLCASSLRGGSSGANVLTFGAGSRLTVL.

V gene TRBV4-3 combines with J gene TRBJ2-7; D possibly uses TRBD1 or TRBD2 (5 bases each). The CDR3 contains 16 residues. Germline V CDR1 and CDR2: LGHNA, YSLEER. The V end was cut by 0 bases, the J end by 3 bases, with 15 bases between. This CDR3 reads CASSQDSAGINYEQYF. The CDR3 coding sequence is TGCGCCAGCAGCCAAGATAGCGCAGGGATTAACTACGAGCAGTACTTC.

The chain employs TRBV10-3 and TRBJ1-1; the D is unclear. V shed 10 bases and J shed 3 bases, with 12 bases lying between them. This CDR3 contains 12 residues. Germline V gives CDR1 ENHRY, CDR2 SYGVKD. The CDR3 DNA is TGTGCCACCATGGACGGTTACACTGAAGCTTTCTTT. It translates to CATMDGYTEAFF.

The chain combines TRBV6-1 with TRBJ1-2, with D perhaps matching TRBD1 (5 bases). The CDR3 consists of 13 residues. Germline-derived CDR1 and CDR2 are MNHNS and SASEGT. Trimming shortened V by 7 bases and J by 5 bases, and 14 bases separated the two germline ends. DNA for the CDR3: TGTGCCAGCAAGGGGTTAATATGGTATGGCTACACCTTC. Its protein is CASKGLIWYGYTF.

This clonotype appeared a few times. The CDR3 DNA follows: TGTGCCAGCAGCCCGCCAAGCTCAGATACGCAGTATTTT. This encodes CASSPPSSDTQYF. This rearrangement joins TRBV7-3 to TRBJ2-3; D is undetermined. Trimming took off 5 bases at V and 4 bases at J, with 10 bases between the two ends. Germline V gives CDR1 SGHTA, CDR2 FQGTGA. This CDR3 has 13 residues.

This clonotype has a handful of counts. The genes are TRBV9 and TRBJ1-2; TRBD1 matches 7 bases. This CDR3 is built from 16 residues. The germline CDR1 and CDR2 sequences are SGDLS and YYNGEE. After removal of 4 bases from V and 4 bases from J, the junction contained 13 bases not matched to a gene. The CDR3 here is CASSLGRGPQLYGYTF. The DNA for the CDR3 is TGTGCCAGCAGCCTCGGGAGGGGGCCCCAGCTCTATGGCTACACCTTC.

This clonotype was detected a few times. The rearrangement uses TRBV20-1 and TRBJ2-3; tentatively, D is TRBD2 (5 bases). Trimming removed 4 bases from V and 10 bases from J, with 9 bases in between. This CDR3 region has 10 residues. Germline V gene data show CDR1 as DFQATT and CDR2 as SNEGSKA (reference sequence). The CDR3 spells CSAKGGPQYF. In DNA form, the CDR3 reads TGCAGTGCTAAGGGCGGGCCGCAGTATTTT.

This clonotype was seen a handful of times. The rearrangement links TRBV6-2 or TRBV6-3 to TRBJ2-7, with D possibly being TRBD2 (6 bases). This CDR3 has 14 amino acids. Looked up from germline, CDR1 is MNHEY and CDR2 is SVGEGT. Trimming pared 6 bases from V and 5 bases from J, leaving 17 bases between. The CDR3 sequence is CASRQPSSVHEQYF. The CDR3 DNA is TGTGCCAGCAGACAACCTTCTAGCGTCCACGAGCAGTACTTC.

This chain connects TRBV7-9 to TRBJ2-3; TRBD2 is a possible D gene (6 bases). Germline-derived CDR1 and CDR2 are SEHNR and FQNEAQ (reference sequence). The CDR3 runs 14 residues. V was clipped by 5 bases and J by 4 bases, with 13 bases between them. The CDR3 coding sequence is TGTGCCAGCAGCATTTGGACTATTCCAGATACGCAGTATTTT. Translating it yields CASSIWTIPDTQYF.

In this sample, this clonotype turned up a few times. This rearrangement joins TRBV20-1 to TRBJ2-3, with 8 positions matching TRBD2. The CDR3 consists of 13 residues. CDR1 and CDR2 (germline): DFQATT, SNEGSKA (reference sequence). V shed 3 bases and J 5 bases; nucleotides not matched to a gene: 4. CDR3 sequence: CSASSGEGDTQYF. The CDR3 bases are TGCAGTGCTAGTAGCGGGGAAGGAGATACGCAGTATTTT.

This clonotype has a handful of counts. The genes are TRBV7-2 and TRBJ2-1; D gene ambiguous. Looked up from germline, CDR1 is SGHTA and CDR2 is FQGNSA. The CDR3 consists of 14 residues. Deletions cut 2 bases from V and 6 bases from J, with 11 bases between. DNA of the CDR3: TGTGCCAGCAGCTTAACTCTCAAACGCAATGAGCAGTTCTTC. Encoded protein: CASSLTLKRNEQFF.

The table lists this clonotype with a few counts. The CDR3 spells CASSPRGRPQETQYF. CDR3 bases: TGTGCCAGCAGCCCCCGGGGCCGTCCACAAGAGACCCAGTACTTC. The chain carries TRBV9 and TRBJ2-5; perhaps D is TRBD1 or TRBD2 (5 bases each). The V and J ends lost 4 bases and 2 bases respectively, with 15 bases between them. This CDR3 comprises 15 residues. Germline V lookup: CDR1 SGDLS, CDR2 YYNGEE. The full variable domain, rest sourced from reference TRBV9 and TRBJ2-5, is DSGVTQTPKHLITATGQRVTLRCSPRSGDLSVYWYQQSLDQGLQFLIQYYNGEERAKGNILERFSAQQFPDLHSELNLSSLELGDSALYFCASSPRGRPQETQYFGPGTRLLVL.

The chain couples TRBV11-1 to TRBJ1-1; weak D call: TRBD1 (5 bases). Trimming took off 3 bases at V and 10 bases at J, with 15 bases between the two ends. This CDR3 is 13 amino acids long. Germline assignment: CDR1 SGHAT and CDR2 FQDESV (reference sequence). The CDR3 spells CASSLAGTKRAFF. The CDR3 bases are TGTGCCAGCAGCTTGGCCGGGACGAAGAGAGCTTTCTTT.

The rearrangement joins TRBV6-5 to TRBJ2-7, with D hard to call. CDR1 and CDR2 (germline): MNHEY, SVGAGI. CDR3 length: 15 residues. Trimming took 0 bases from V and 4 from J, leaving 13 bases between them. In nucleotides, the CDR3 is TGTGCCAGCAGTTACTCAGGCCAGGCGGTTTACGAGCAGTACTTC. Encoded protein: CASSYSGQAVYEQYF.

This sequence joins TRBV7-9 and TRBJ1-2; D may be TRBD1 (6 bases). In germline, CDR1 is SEHNR, CDR2 FQNEAQ (reference sequence). Trimming stripped 1 base from V and 7 bases from J, with 10 bases between. The CDR3 length is 13 residues. The CDR3 bases are TGTGCCAGCAGCTTAGAGGGGGTACGTGGCTACACCTTC. As protein: CASSLEGVRGYTF.

This clonotype was recorded many times. The genes are TRBV5-1 and TRBJ1-6; D is uncertain. Germline V gives CDR1 SGHRS, CDR2 YFSETQ. Trimming removed 3 bases from V and 9 bases from J, with 13 bases in between. The CDR3 is 14 residues long. CDR3 bases: TGCGCCAGCAGCTCAGGACGTCTCGGTTCACCCCTCCACTTT. This codes for CASSSGRLGSPLHF.

This clonotype was recorded a few times. The genes are TRBV10-2 and TRBJ2-7; D might be TRBD2 (6 bases). In germline, CDR1 is WSHSY, CDR2 SAAADI. CDR3 length: 14 amino acids. V was trimmed by 8 bases and J by 4 bases, leaving 18 bases between them. This CDR3 reads CASLRGASAYEQYF. Written as DNA, the CDR3 is TGCGCCAGCCTTCGGGGTGCTAGCGCTTACGAGCAGTACTTC.

The chain employs TRBV5-1 and TRBJ2-7; 7 nucleotides align to TRBD1. The CDR3 loop spans 13 amino acids. The germline gives CDR1 SGHRS, CDR2 YFSETQ. V dropped 7 bases and J dropped 5; count of bases not matched to a gene: 9. The CDR3 is CASGMTGSDEQYF. The CDR3 bases are TGCGCCAGCGGAATGACAGGGAGCGACGAGCAGTACTTC.

This clonotype was detected a few times. V is TRBV5-1 and J is TRBJ2-3; 8 bases are shared with TRBD2. Germline-derived CDR1 and CDR2 are SGHRS and YFSETQ. J lost 5 bases, V lost 6 bases, and 8 bases had no gene match. This CDR3 has 14 amino acids. Written as DNA, the CDR3 is TGCGCCAGCATCCCCGGGGGGGCCGAAGATACGCAGTATTTT. Translation gives CASIPGGAEDTQYF.